This paragraph covers one T cell receptor beta chain sequence. Antigen specificity is unknown. This specimen comes from a study of PD-L1 blockade in urothelial cancer. Whole-study findings and limits: Pretreatment TCR clonality in blood under the median foretold superior survival.

Sequencing used immunoSEQ multiplex PCR; TCRdb keeps in-frame clones, though not all of them. In the table there are more than 40,000 clones, 75% to 90% of which are singletons. The germline CDR1 and CDR2 sequences are SGHNT and YENEEA. Trimming left V 5 bases short and J 10 bases short, with 14 bases between. The CDR3 totals 12 residues. This rearrangement joins TRBV11-3 to TRBJ1-1; the D gene is possibly TRBD1 (6 bases). The TCR originated in a man aged 55 to 70 with urothelial cancer. The source was PBMCs, collected around atezolizumab (anti-PD-L1) treatment. CDR3 sequence (DNA): TGTGCCAGCAGCAAAGATACAGGGCGAGCTTTCTTT. The encoded protein is CASSKDTGRAFF.